These T cell receptor beta chains were read from a single sample in a study of T cells in Graves' hyperthyroidism and ophthalmopathy. One entry per CDR3 protein results from TCRdb running MiXCR on the multiplex PCR reads. The repertoire includes approximately 700,000 distinct CDR3 sequences, over 15% of them detected once, and under 8.5% sits in the top ten. Sequencing used blood. These receptors originate from a man between 18 and 29 years old with Graves' hyperthyroidism. The CDR3 runs from the conserved cysteine through the conserved F or W. The D gene is left open where the match is weak. Not all rows give a size; the values are once, few, many and, for expanded clones, a class.

clone_size: many
j_call: TRBJ1-5
v_call: TRBV20-1
d_call: .
cdr3_aa: CSARDPGQRNQPQHF
cdr3_nt: TGCAGTGCTAGAGATCCTGGACAGCGCAATCAGCCCCAGCATTTT

clone_size: .
j_call: TRBJ2-7
v_call: TRBV6-4
d_call: TRBD1
cdr3_aa: CASRGQARWYEQYF
cdr3_nt: TGTGCCAGCAGAGGACAGGCCAGGTGGTACGAGCAGTACTTC

clone_size: few
j_call: TRBJ2-1
v_call: TRBV11-2
d_call: TRBD2
cdr3_aa: CASSRTSVYNEQFF
cdr3_nt: TGTGCCAGCTCGAGGACTAGCGTCTACAATGAGCAGTTCTTC

clone_size: few
j_call: TRBJ2-7
v_call: TRBV6-1
d_call: .
cdr3_aa: CASSRPRAGQSWGEQYF
cdr3_nt: TGTGCCAGCAGTCGCCCCCGGGCGGGACAGTCCTGGGGCGAGCAGTACTTC

clone_size: many
j_call: TRBJ2-7
v_call: TRBV7-2
d_call: .
cdr3_aa: CASSLSNSYEQYF
cdr3_nt: TGTGCCAGCAGCCTCTCAAACTCCTACGAGCAGTACTTC

clone_size: .
j_call: TRBJ2-7
v_call: TRBV6-6
d_call: .
cdr3_aa: CASSYSRGRGEQYF
cdr3_nt: TGTGCCAGCAGTTACTCCCGGGGTAGGGGCGAGCAGTACTTC

clone_size: .
j_call: TRBJ2-3
v_call: TRBV11-3
d_call: TRBD2
cdr3_aa: CASSLGTSGRISDTQYF
cdr3_nt: TGTGCCAGCAGCTTGGGGACTAGCGGGAGAATTTCAGATACGCAGTATTTT

clone_size: .
j_call: TRBJ2-1
v_call: TRBV28
d_call: .
cdr3_aa: CASSFGQGRHEQFF
cdr3_nt: TGTGCCAGCAGTTTCGGGCAGGGGAGGCATGAGCAGTTCTTC

clone_size: .
j_call: TRBJ1-5
v_call: TRBV27
d_call: .
cdr3_aa: CASSRDGLNQPQHF
cdr3_nt: TGTGCCAGCAGTCGGGACGGACTCAATCAGCCCCAGCATTTT

clone_size: .
j_call: TRBJ2-3
v_call: TRBV13
d_call: TRBD2
cdr3_aa: CASSPKGTSGSSDTQYF
cdr3_nt: TGTGCCAGCAGCCCAAAAGGGACTAGCGGGAGTTCAGATACGCAGTATTTT